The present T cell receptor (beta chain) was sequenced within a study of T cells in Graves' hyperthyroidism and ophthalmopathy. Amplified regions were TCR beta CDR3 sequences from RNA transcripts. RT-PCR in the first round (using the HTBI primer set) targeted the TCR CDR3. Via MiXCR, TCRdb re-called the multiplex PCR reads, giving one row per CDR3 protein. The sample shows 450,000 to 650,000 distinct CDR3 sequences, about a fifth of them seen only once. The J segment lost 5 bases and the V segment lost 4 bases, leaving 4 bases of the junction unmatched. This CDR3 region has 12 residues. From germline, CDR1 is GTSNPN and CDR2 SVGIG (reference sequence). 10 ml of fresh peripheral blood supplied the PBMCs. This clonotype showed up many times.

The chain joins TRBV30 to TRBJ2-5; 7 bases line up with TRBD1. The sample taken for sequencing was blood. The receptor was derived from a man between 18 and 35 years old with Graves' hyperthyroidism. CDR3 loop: CAWMRGLETQYF. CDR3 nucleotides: TGTGCCTGGATGAGGGGGCTTGAGACCCAGTACTTC.